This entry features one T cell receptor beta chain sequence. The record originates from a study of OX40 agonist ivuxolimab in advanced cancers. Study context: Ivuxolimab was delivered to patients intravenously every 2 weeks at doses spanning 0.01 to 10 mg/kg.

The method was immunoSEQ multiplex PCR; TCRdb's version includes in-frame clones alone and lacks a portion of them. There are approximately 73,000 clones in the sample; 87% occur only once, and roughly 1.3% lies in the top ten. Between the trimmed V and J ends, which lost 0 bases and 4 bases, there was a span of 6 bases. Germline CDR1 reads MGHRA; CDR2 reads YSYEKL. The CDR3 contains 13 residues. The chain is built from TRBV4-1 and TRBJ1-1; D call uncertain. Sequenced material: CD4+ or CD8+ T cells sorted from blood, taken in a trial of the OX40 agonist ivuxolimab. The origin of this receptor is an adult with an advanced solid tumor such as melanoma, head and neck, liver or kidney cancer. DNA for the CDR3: TGCGCCAGCAGCCAAGATGGAGCCACTGAAGCTTTCTTT. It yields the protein CASSQDGATEAFF.